This T cell receptor (beta chain) appears in the sequencing data of a study of control samples from healthy donors and cancer patients. Clones were read by immunoSEQ multiplex PCR, and TCRdb kept only the in-frame ones, dropping some. This table has 40,000 to 45,000 clones, roughly 65% appearing once. The V gene's germline CDR1 is MDHEN and CDR2 SYDVKM. The CDR3 loop spans 15 amino acids. With 5 bases removed from V and 6 bases from J, the gap between germline ends came to 14 bases. The sample taken for sequencing was formalin-fixed, paraffin-embedded tissue. The clonotype originates from a male donor with melanoma. The rearrangement joins TRBV28 to TRBJ1-6; D is unclear. CDR3 sequence reads: CASSPPTRINSPLHF. CDR3 DNA sequence: TGTGCCAGCAGTCCCCCCACCCGGATTAATTCACCCCTCCACTTT.